One sample yielded the 14 T cell receptor beta chains listed below, sequenced in a study of blood T cell repertoires in COVID-19. Only in-frame clones appear in the TCRdb table, and some are missing; sequencing was by immunoSEQ multiplex PCR. The table includes a few hundred thousand clones, approximately 86% detected once. What was sequenced was peripheral blood. These receptors all stem from a man in his late teens or twenties with active or convalescent COVID-19.

This rearrangement joins TRBV18 to TRBJ2-5; perhaps TRBD1 as D (5 bases). V lost 3 bases and J 5 bases, leaving 10 bases between the germline ends. The CDR3 covers 13 residues. The V gene's germline CDR1 is KGHSH and CDR2 LQKENI. Here the CDR3 DNA reads TGTGCCAGCTCACCCCAGGGTCGGGAGACCCAGTACTTC. It specifies CASSPQGRETQYF. Supplemented by reference TRBV18 and TRBJ2-5, the full variable domain reads NAGVMQNPRHLVRRRGQEARLRCSPMKGHSHVYWYRQLPEEGLKFMVYLQKENIIDESGMPKERFSAEFPKEGPSILRIQQVVRGDSAAYFCASSPQGRETQYFGPGTRLLVL.

This clone was detected only a few times. The V and J genes are TRBV21-1 and TRBJ2-1; TRBD2 is taken as the D call from the table, unchecked against the DNA. TRBV21-1 is designated a pseudogene. The CDR3 contains 16 residues. In nucleotides, the CDR3 is TGTGCCAGCGACCACTGCGGGAATGGTTATACGGGTGAGCAGTTCTTC. This codes for CASDHCGNGYTGEQFF.

The chain is built from TRBV7-7 and TRBJ2-3; 7 bases fit TRBD2. Losses at the gene ends were 4 bases for V and 5 bases for J; bases not matched to a gene: 9. The CDR3 spans 15 residues. The V gene's germline CDR1 is SSHAT and CDR2 FNYEAQ (reference sequence). CDR3 amino acids: CASSSTSAGGDTQYF. In nucleotides, the CDR3 is TGTGCCAGCAGCTCTACTAGCGCCGGAGGAGATACGCAGTATTTT.

This clone was counted a few times. The chain uses TRBV7-8 and TRBJ2-7, with 8 bases aligning to TRBD1. Germline assignment: CDR1 SGHVS and CDR2 FQNEAQ. The CDR3 runs 14 residues. The junction had 5 bases not matched to a gene; V was cut back by 0 bases and J by 7 bases. This CDR3 reads CASSLAARGPEQYF. In nucleotides, the CDR3 is TGTGCCAGCAGCTTAGCTGCCAGGGGGCCTGAGCAGTACTTC. The full variable domain, its missing parts supplied by reference TRBV7-8 and TRBJ2-7, is GAGVSQSPRYKVAKRGQDVALRCDPISGHVSLFWYQQALGQGPEFLTYFQNEAQLDKSGLPSDRFFAERPEGSVSTLKIQRTQQEDSAVYLCASSLAARGPEQYFGPGTRLTVT.

The chain recombines TRBV18 with TRBJ2-2; weak D call: TRBD1 (6 bases). This CDR3 comprises 16 residues. Germline CDR1 and CDR2: KGHSH and LQKENI. Trimming took 0 bases from V and 4 from J, leaving 12 bases between them. The CDR3 DNA follows: TGTGCCAGCTCACCACCTAACAGGGAAGTCACCGGGGAGCTGTTTTTT. It codes for CASSPPNREVTGELFF.

This chain uses TRBV4-1 with TRBJ2-2, with no clear D. Trimming left V 2 bases short and J 5 bases short, with 12 bases between. Per the germline V gene, CDR1 is MGHRA and CDR2 is YSYEKL. The CDR3 length is 15 residues. The CDR3 loop is CASSQPGRRTGELFF. Written as DNA, the CDR3 is TGCGCCAGCAGCCAACCTGGGCGACGAACCGGGGAGCTGTTTTTT.

This clone was found a few times. The V gene is TRBV6-4, the J gene TRBJ2-2; 8 bases line up with TRBD2. The CDR3 is 14 residues long. The V gene's germline CDR1 is MRHNA and CDR2 SNTAGT. With 5 bases clipped from V and 6 bases from J, the junction kept 5 bases outside the gene matches. The CDR3 bases are TGTGCCAGCAGTTCAGCGGGAGAACCCGGGGAGCTGTTTTTT. As protein: CASSSAGEPGELFF.

This rearrangement joins TRBV14 to TRBJ2-7, with 11 nucleotides matching TRBD2. From germline, CDR1 is SGHDN and CDR2 FVKESK. V lost 6 bases and J lost 2; bases outside the gene matches: 6. The CDR3 length is 15 residues. Written as DNA, the CDR3 is TGTGCCAGCAGAGAGACTAGCGGGACAACCTACGAGCAGTACTTC. Translating it yields CASRETSGTTYEQYF.

The CDR3: CASRRSIRQGGTGELFF. CDR3 nucleotides: TGCGCCAGCAGACGCAGTATACGACAGGGTGGCACCGGGGAGCTGTTTTTT. V usage is TRBV4-3 and J usage is TRBJ2-2, with 7 bases lining up with TRBD1. V lost 6 bases, J lost 4 bases, and 14 bases stayed unmatched. Germline V CDR1 and CDR2: LGHNA, YSLEER. The CDR3 covers 17 residues.

This sequence joins TRBV6-1 and TRBJ2-3, with 8 bases matching TRBD1. CDR1 and CDR2 from the germline V gene are MNHNS and SASEGT. The CDR3 loop spans 15 amino acids. The V segment lost 0 bases and the J segment 2 bases; nucleotides outside the gene matches: 1. The CDR3 here is CASSEATGATDTQYF. The CDR3 nucleotides are TGTGCCAGCAGTGAAGCGACAGGGGCCACAGATACGCAGTATTTT.

The rearrangement links TRBV18 to TRBJ1-6; D unclear. V shed 3 bases and J shed 8 bases, with 14 bases lying between them. Germline CDR1 is KGHSH and CDR2 is LQKENI. The CDR3 is made up of 15 amino acids. DNA for the CDR3: TGTGCCAGCTCACCGTATAGGGAGCGGGATTCACCCCTCCACTTT. Translated: CASSPYRERDSPLHF.

The chain employs TRBV7-6 and TRBJ2-1, with TRBD2 matching over 10 bases. The CDR3 extends over 17 amino acids. Trimming took 1 base from V and 4 from J; bases not matched to a gene: 7. CDR1 SGHVS and CDR2 FNYEAQ come from the germline V gene. The CDR3 sequence is CASSLGPGLAPYNEQFF. CDR3 nucleotide sequence: TGTGCCAGCAGCTTAGGGCCGGGACTAGCGCCTTACAATGAGCAGTTCTTC.

The chain combines TRBV7-9 with TRBJ2-4; D may be TRBD2 (6 bases). Germline values: CDR1 SEHNR, CDR2 FQNEAQ (reference sequence). V was cut by 5 bases and J by 2 bases, with 13 bases left in between. This CDR3 comprises 15 residues. The CDR3 reads CASSPGGFPKNIQYF. In DNA form, the CDR3 reads TGTGCCAGCAGCCCCGGGGGTTTCCCCAAAAACATTCAGTACTTC. The variable domain in full, with the rest retrieved from reference TRBV7-9 and TRBJ2-4, is DTGVSQNPRHKITKRGQNVTFRCDPISEHNRLYWYRQTLGQGPEFLTYFQNEAQLEKSRLLSDRFSAERPKGSFSTLEIQRTEQGDSAMYLCASSPGGFPKNIQYFGAGTRLSVL.

V gene TRBV20-1 combines with J gene TRBJ1-3; D gene ambiguous. CDR1 and CDR2 (germline): DFQATT, SNEGSKA (reference sequence). CDR3 length: 12 amino acids. V lost 3 bases to trimming and J lost 4 bases, with 7 bases between them. The CDR3 here is CSASEQGNTIYF. Here the CDR3 DNA reads TGCAGTGCTAGTGAACAGGGAAACACCATATATTTT.